This TCR beta chain derives from a study of blood T cell repertoires in COVID-19 (dated by TCRdb to 2019 to 2021). Study-wide context: Samples covering the acute and convalescent phases of COVID-19 were provided by collaborators in the United States, Italy and Spain. Where available, HLA class I and class II types were taken from metadata supplied by the sample provider and were not determined by assay-based typing. The sample metadata nearly always contained a de-identified subject ID, COVID-19 status, age in years and sex. A freely available public database, intended as a resource for researchers studying the immune response to SARS-CoV-2, is where the repertoires were released. The samples were drawn from two sources: the first 160 participants of the ongoing ImmuneRACE study, and 1,200 or so subjects contributed by 6 global collaborators. The material from the prospective study consisted of cDNA or gDNA derived from T cells, B-cell-depleted T cells, or PBMCs. Subjects who had been exposed to COVID-19, were actively infected with it, or had recovered from it provided the deeply sampled blood TCRbeta repertoires that made up the dataset. Results the study describes overall, beyond this receptor: Clinical and demographic metadata were provided uncurated, with the amount varying by source and participant.

Participants in the prospective study were aged roughly 18 to 100 years, lived in more than 20 United States geographic areas, and enrolled through a virtual design. In the prospective study, participants were assigned to cohorts based on the clinical history participants reported in a screening survey and a study questionnaire. In the prospective study, mobile phlebotomists collected whole blood, serum and a nasopharyngeal or oropharyngeal swab from each participant. Prospective study participants could optionally give additional blood draws and questionnaires over an approximately two-month period. Before DNA extraction, prospective study blood samples were shipped either frozen or at room temperature. The immunoSEQ Assay, a bias-controlled multiplex PCR, was used to amplify TCRbeta CDR3 regions from genomic DNA. On the study's bioinformatics: The number of nucleated cells in each sample was estimated by amplification of reference gene primers within the assay. To quantify the absolute abundance of each unique TCRbeta CDR3 rearrangement, sequence reads were collapsed and filtered. For each sample, productive Simpson clonality was calculated by taking the square root of Simpson's diversity index across productive rearrangements. As stored in TCRdb, this immuneACCESS dataset retains in-frame rearrangements with V and J assigned. A fraction of the clones does not appear; measured against another copy, unresolved V genes explain less than half of the discrepancy, and the remainder lacks a known reason. V and J calls and clone size are copied from that table; D and trimming were computed from the DNA. This sample gives fewer than 250,000 clones in total; roughly 89% of them show up just once. Together, the top ten hold around 2.6% of the sample.

The CDR3 holds 14 amino acids from the cysteine to the phenylalanine. Only the CDR3 region is kept as DNA, spanning 42 bases read in frame from base 1. The germline V gene (reference sequence) gives CDR1 as LNHDA and CDR2 as SQIVND. V ends up 6 bases short and J 5 bases short, with an unmatched junction base count of 5. As to this clone: The target of this receptor is not known. One base away there is no much larger clone; base qualities are not given.

The sample comprised PBMCs or T cells enriched from blood (not recorded which). In this chain, TRBV19 is recombined with TRBJ1-5, and TRBD1 matches 9 of the central bases. The sequence was obtained from a woman aged 30 to 39 with acute COVID-19. This receptor has the CDR3 CASSDRGVDQPQHF. The sequenced DNA is TGTGCCAGTAGCGACAGGGGGGTCGATCAGCCCCAGCATTTT.